Listed below are T cell receptor beta chains from one sample, sequenced in a study of T cell clusters in autoimmune cytopenias. Using the multiplex PCR reads, TCRdb records one entry per CDR3 protein without DNA. Recorded for this sample: 2,500 to 3,500 distinct CDR3 sequences. The specimen sequenced was peripheral blood. The receptors derive from a human donor with an autoimmune cytopenia or autoimmune hepatitis (not recorded which). Each CDR3 is given with its conserved first and last residue. A row's size may be missing; if present it is once, few, many or a size class.

TRBV19	medium-sized	14	TRBJ1-2	CASSIQGMKDGYTF
TRBV6-4	NA	13	TRBJ2-1	CASSPQGVNEQFF
TRBV12-3/TRBV12-4	medium-sized	14	TRBJ1-6	CASSLSGSIGPLHF
TRBV12-3/TRBV12-4	medium-sized	15	TRBJ2-5	CASRAGESSQETQYF
TRBV6-5	NA	14	TRBJ1-2	CASSVRDRAGGYTF
TRBV12-3/TRBV12-4	NA	13	TRBJ1-1	CASILEGYAEAFF
TRBV27	medium-sized	15	TRBJ1-6	CASKLSGTNNSPLHF
TRBV12-3/TRBV12-4	medium-sized	11	TRBJ1-6	CASSLVAPLHF
TRBV5-6	NA	14	TRBJ2-7	CASSLGGNPYEQYF
TRBV30	NA	14	TRBJ1-2	CAWSVAGANYGYTF
TRBV6-5	medium-sized	15	TRBJ1-2	CASREPGHELDGYTF
TRBV13	medium-sized	14	TRBJ2-5	CASSYGTEQETQYF
TRBV13	NA	12	TRBJ2-1	CASSLTLNEQFF
TRBV6-1	NA	14	TRBJ1-6	CASSSGSLNSPLHF
TRBV5-5	medium-sized	12	TRBJ1-6	CASNYYDSPLHF
TRBV11-3	medium-sized	15	TRBJ2-4	CASSYPGLGKNIQYF
TRBV18	NA	14	TRBJ2-7	CASSLGRNSYEQYF
TRBV19	medium-sized	14	TRBJ1-2	CASLRPGVRWGYTF
TRBV13	NA	15	TRBJ2-1	CASSSVTSSGNEQFF
TRBV6-5	medium-sized	14	TRBJ2-2	CASSYGTATGELFF
TRBV11-3	NA	16	TRBJ1-1	CASSLTSMGLNTEAFF
TRBV19	NA	12	TRBJ1-1	CASSPWGGKAFF
TRBV27	medium-sized	16	TRBJ2-1	CASSFGQGGTYNEQFF
TRBV11-3	NA	17	TRBJ2-3	CASSAQTSGVSTDTQYF
TRBV19	medium-sized	16	TRBJ2-3	CASTRWGQGAMDTQYF
TRBV15	medium-sized	13	TRBJ2-1	CATSLPGDNEQFF
TRBV18	NA	12	TRBJ1-2	CASSPPKGGYTF
TRBV12-3/TRBV12-4	NA	17	TRBJ2-1	CASSLDPNTLAYNEQFF
TRBV29-1	large	12	TRBJ2-7	CSVEGRTYEQYF
TRBV29-1	medium-sized	12	TRBJ1-2	CSVEETNYGYTF
TRBV6-5	medium-sized	15	TRBJ2-1	CASRGDGGSYNEQFF
TRBV6-1	medium-sized	18	TRBJ1-4	CASSEVLLSGQEGEKLFF
TRBV11-3	medium-sized	14	TRBJ1-1	CASSSDRGNTEAFF
TRBV11-3	medium-sized	11	TRBJ2-7	CASSLRGKQYF
TRBV19	medium-sized	13	TRBJ1-2	CASSEFRYYGYTF
TRBV6-5	NA	15	TRBJ2-7	CASRTRGGSSYEQYF
TRBV11-3	NA	12	TRBJ1-2	CASSSGPYGYTF
TRBV27	medium-sized	17	TRBJ1-6	CASRPTTGNSYNSPLHF
TRBV12-3/TRBV12-4	medium-sized	15	TRBJ2-2	CASSQGQGFAGELFF
TRBV6-5	NA	14	TRBJ1-1	CASRETGVYTEAFF
TRBV27	NA	15	TRBJ1-2	CASSPEQGITYGYTF
TRBV29-1	medium-sized	11	TRBJ1-2	CSVRRGSGYTF
TRBV11-3	medium-sized	15	TRBJ1-1	CASSSMGVMNTEAFF
TRBV15	medium-sized	14	TRBJ2-7	CATSRVRGPGEQYF
TRBV13	medium-sized	12	TRBJ2-3	CASSPRSDTQYF
TRBV6-2/TRBV6-3	NA	16	TRBJ1-1	CASSYSIGAANTEAFF